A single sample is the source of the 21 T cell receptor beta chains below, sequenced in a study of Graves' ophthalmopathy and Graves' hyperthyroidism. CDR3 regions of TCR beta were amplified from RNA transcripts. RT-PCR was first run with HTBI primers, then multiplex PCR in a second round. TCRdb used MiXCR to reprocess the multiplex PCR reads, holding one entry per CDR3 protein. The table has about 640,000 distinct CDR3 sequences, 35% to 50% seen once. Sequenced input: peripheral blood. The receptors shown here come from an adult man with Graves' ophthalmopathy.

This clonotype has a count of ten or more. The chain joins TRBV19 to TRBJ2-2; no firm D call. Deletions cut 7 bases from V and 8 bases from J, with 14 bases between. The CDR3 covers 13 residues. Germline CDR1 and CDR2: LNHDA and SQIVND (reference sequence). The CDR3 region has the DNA TGTGCCAGTACCACGAGAGCGACAGGGGAGCTGTTTTTT. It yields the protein CASTTRATGELFF.

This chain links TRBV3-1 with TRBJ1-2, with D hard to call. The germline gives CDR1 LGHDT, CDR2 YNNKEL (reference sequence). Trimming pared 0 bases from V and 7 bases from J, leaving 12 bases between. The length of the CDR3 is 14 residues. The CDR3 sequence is CASSQETGNAGYTF. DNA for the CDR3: TGTGCCAGCAGCCAAGAAACCGGGAATGCTGGCTACACCTTC.

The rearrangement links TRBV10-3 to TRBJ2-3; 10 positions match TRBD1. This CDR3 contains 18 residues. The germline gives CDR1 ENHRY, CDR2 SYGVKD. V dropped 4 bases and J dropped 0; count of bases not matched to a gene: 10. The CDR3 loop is CAISGQGASTTSTDTQYF. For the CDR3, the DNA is TGTGCCATCAGTGGACAGGGGGCATCCACCACTAGCACAGATACGCAGTATTTT.

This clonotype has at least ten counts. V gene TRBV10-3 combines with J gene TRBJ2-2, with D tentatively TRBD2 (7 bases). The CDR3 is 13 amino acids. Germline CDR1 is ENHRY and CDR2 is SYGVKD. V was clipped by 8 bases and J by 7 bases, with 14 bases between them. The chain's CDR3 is CAIAGAWNGELFF. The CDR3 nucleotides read TGTGCCATCGCGGGGGCATGGAACGGGGAGCTGTTTTTT.

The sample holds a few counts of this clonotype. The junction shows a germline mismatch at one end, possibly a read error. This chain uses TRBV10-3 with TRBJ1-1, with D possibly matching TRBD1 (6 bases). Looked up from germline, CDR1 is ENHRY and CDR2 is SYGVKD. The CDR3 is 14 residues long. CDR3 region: CASSVGGLVTEAFF. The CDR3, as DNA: TGTGCCAGCAGTGTGGGGGGGCTCGTCACTGAAGCTTTCTTT.

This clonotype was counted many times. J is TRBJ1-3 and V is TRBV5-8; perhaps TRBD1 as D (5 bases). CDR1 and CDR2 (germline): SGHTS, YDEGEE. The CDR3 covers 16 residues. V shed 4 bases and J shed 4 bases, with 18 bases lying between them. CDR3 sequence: CASSRAGGVLGNTIYF. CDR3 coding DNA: TGTGCCAGCAGCCGTGCCGGAGGGGTACTAGGAAACACCATATATTTT.

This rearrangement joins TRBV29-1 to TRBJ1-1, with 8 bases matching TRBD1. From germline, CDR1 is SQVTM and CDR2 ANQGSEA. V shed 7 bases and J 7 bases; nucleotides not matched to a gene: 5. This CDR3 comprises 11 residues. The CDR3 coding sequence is TGCAGCGGGACAGGGACTCTTGAAGCTTTCTTT. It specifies CSGTGTLEAFF.

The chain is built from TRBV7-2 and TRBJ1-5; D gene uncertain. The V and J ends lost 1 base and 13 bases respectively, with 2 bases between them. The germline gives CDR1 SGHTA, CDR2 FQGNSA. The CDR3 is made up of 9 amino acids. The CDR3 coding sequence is TGTGCCAGCAGCTTAGTGCAGCATTTT. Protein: CASSLVQHF. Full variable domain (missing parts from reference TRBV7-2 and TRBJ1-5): GAGVSQSPSNKVTEKGKDVELRCDPISGHTALYWYRQSLGQGLEFLIYFQGNSAPDKSGLPSDRFSAERTGGSVSTLTIQRTQQEDSAVYLCASSLVQHFGDGTRLSIL.

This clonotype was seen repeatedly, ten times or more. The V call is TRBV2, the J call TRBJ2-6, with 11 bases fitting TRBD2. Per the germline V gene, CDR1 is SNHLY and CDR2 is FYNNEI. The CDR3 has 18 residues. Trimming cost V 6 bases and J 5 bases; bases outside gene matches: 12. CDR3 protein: CASSTPPSGGFRANVLTF. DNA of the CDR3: TGTGCCAGCAGCACCCCTCCTAGCGGGGGGTTTCGGGCCAACGTCCTGACTTTC.

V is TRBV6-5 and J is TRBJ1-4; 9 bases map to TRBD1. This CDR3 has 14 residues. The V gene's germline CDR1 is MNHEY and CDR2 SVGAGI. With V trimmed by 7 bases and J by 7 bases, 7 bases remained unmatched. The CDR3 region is CASKEDRGTEKLFF. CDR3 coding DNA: TGTGCCAGCAAAGAAGACAGGGGGACTGAAAAACTGTTTTTT.

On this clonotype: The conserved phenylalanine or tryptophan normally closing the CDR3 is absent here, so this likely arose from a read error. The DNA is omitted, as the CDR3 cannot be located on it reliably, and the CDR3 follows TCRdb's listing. The CDR3 here is CATSDGSGANVTDG. This chain uses TRBV24-1 with TRBJ2-6. 14 amino acids form the CDR3, both terminal residues included. Germline V gives CDR1 KGHDR, CDR2 SFDVKD.

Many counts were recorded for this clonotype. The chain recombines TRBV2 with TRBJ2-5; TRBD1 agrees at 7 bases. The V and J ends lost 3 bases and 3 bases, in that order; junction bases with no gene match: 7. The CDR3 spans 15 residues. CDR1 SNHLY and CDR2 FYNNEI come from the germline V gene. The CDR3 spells CASSDLQTGKETQYF. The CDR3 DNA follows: TGTGCCAGCAGTGACCTCCAGACAGGGAAAGAGACCCAGTACTTC.

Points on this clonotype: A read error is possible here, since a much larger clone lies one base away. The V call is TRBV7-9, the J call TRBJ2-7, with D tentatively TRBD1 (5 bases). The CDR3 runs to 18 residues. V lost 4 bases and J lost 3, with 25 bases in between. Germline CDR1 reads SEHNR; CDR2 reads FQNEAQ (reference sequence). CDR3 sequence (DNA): TGTGCCAGCAGCTCAGTCCTAGGGTGGCAGGGTTCCCGCTACGAGCAGTACTTC. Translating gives CASSSVLGWQGSRYEQYF.

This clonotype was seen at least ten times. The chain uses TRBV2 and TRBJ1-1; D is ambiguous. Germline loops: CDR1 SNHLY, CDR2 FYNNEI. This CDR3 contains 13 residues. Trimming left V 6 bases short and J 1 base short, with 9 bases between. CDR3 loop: CASRPNKNTEAFF. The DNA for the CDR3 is TGTGCCAGCAGACCCAACAAGAACACTGAAGCTTTCTTT.

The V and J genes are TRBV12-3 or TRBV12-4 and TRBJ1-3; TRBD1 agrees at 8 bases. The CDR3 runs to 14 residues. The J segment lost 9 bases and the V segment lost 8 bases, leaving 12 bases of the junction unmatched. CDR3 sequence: CASVGTGPVATIYF. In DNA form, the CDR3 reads TGTGCCAGCGTAGGGACAGGTCCGGTTGCCACCATATATTTT.

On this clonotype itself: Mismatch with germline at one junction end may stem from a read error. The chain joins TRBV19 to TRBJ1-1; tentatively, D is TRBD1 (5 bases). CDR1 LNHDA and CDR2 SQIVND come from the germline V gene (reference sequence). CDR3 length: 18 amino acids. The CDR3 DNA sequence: TGCGCCAGCAGCACTAGGGAGGGGTCTCCGGGGGGGAACACTGAAGCTTTCTTT. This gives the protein CASSTREGSPGGNTEAFF.

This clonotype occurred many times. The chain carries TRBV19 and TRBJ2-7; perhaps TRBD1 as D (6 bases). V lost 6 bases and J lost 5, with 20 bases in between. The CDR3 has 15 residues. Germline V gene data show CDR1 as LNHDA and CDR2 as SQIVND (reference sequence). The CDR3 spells CASSQLPGQGNEQYF. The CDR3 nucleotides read TGTGCCAGTAGCCAATTGCCGGGACAAGGCAACGAGCAGTACTTC.

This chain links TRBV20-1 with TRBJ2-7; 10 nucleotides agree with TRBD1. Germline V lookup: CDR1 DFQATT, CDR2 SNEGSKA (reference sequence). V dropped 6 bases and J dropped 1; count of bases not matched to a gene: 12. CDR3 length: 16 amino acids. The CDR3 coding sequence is TGCAGTGCGATCGGATCGGGACAGGGGAATTCCTACGAGCAGTACTTC. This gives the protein CSAIGSGQGNSYEQYF.

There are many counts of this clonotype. CDR3 amino acids: CSALDSPRYGYTF. The CDR3 nucleotides read TGCAGCGCCTTGGACAGCCCCCGCTATGGCTACACCTTC. The V and J genes are TRBV29-1 and TRBJ1-2; a possible D gene is TRBD1 (6 bases). The V end was cut by 7 bases, the J end by 4 bases, with 16 bases between. Germline V gene sequence: CDR1 SQVTM, CDR2 ANQGSEA. The CDR3 loop spans 13 amino acids.

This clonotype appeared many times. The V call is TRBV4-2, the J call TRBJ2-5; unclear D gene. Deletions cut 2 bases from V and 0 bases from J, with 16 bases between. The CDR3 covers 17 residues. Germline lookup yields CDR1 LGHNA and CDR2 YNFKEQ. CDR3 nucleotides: TGTGCCAGCAGCCAACCTCGGAGAGAGAAGTACCAAGAGACCCAGTACTTC. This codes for CASSQPRREKYQETQYF.

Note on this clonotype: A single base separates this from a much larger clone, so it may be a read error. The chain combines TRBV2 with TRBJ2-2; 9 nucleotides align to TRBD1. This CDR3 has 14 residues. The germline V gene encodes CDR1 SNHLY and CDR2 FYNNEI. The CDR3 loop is CASSEGQGAGELVF. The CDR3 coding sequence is TGTGCCAGCAGTGAGGGACAGGGCGCCGGGGAGCTGGTTTTT.